The 5 T cell receptor beta chains below all came from one sample that was sequenced in a study of OX40 agonist ivuxolimab in advanced cancers. Profiled with immunoSEQ multiplex PCR; TCRdb holds only in-frame clones, not every one. The sample lists around 100,000 clones, roughly 90% occurring once. The specimen comprised CD4+ or CD8+ T cells sorted from blood, sampled in a trial of the OX40 agonist ivuxolimab. These receptors came from an adult with an advanced solid tumor such as melanoma, head and neck, liver or kidney cancer.

This chain joins TRBV30 and TRBJ2-2; D ambiguous. V lost 0 bases and J 6 bases, leaving 8 bases between the germline ends. Germline V gene sequence: CDR1 GTSNPN, CDR2 SVGIG (reference sequence). This CDR3 is 13 amino acids long. The CDR3 sequence is CAWSVPRSGELFF. DNA for the CDR3: TGTGCCTGGAGTGTACCCAGGTCCGGGGAGCTGTTTTTT.

The table lists this clone with a count of one. The V call is TRBV7-2, the J call TRBJ1-6, with 7 bases matching TRBD1. Trimming removed 1 base from V and 2 bases from J; junction bases left unmatched: 2. CDR3 size: 16 residues. Germline CDR1 SGHTA, CDR2 FQGNSA. The CDR3 loop reads CASSLVQGAYNSPLHF. The CDR3 nucleotides read TGTGCCAGCAGCTTAGTTCAGGGGGCCTATAATTCACCCCTCCACTTT.

The V and J genes are TRBV25-1 and TRBJ2-1; 10 bases map to TRBD2. CDR3 length: 16 amino acids. Germline assignment: CDR1 MGHDK and CDR2 SYGVNS. V lost 6 bases to trimming and J lost 6 bases; unmatched junction nucleotides: 11. The CDR3 DNA follows: TGTGCCAGCAGCCCCGGGAGCGGGGGGGCGGGCAATGAGCAGTTCTTC. Its translation: CASSPGSGGAGNEQFF.

The rearrangement joins TRBV11-2 to TRBJ1-5; 8 positions agree with TRBD1. J lost 7 bases, V lost 5 bases, and 10 bases had no gene match. CDR1 SGHAT and CDR2 FQNNGV come from the germline V gene. The length of the CDR3 is 15 residues. CDR3 nucleotides: TGTGCCAGCAGCATCGGACAGGGCCCGTGGCAGCCCCAGCATTTT. This encodes CASSIGQGPWQPQHF. The variable domain in full, with the rest retrieved from reference TRBV11-2 and TRBJ1-5, is EAGVAQSPRYKIIEKRQSVAFWCNPISGHATLYWYQQILGQGPKLLIQFQNNGVVDDSQLPKDRFSAERLKGVDSTLKIQPAKLEDSAVYLCASSIGQGPWQPQHFGDGTRLSIL.

This clone was observed once. The chain has TRBV5-4 and TRBJ2-5; perhaps TRBD2 as D (5 bases). The CDR3 has 15 amino acids. Germline V gives CDR1 SGHNT, CDR2 YYREEE (reference sequence). Trimming took off 4 bases at V and 4 bases at J, with 17 bases between the two ends. CDR3 coding DNA: TGTGCCAGCAGCCCCGACTATGGCAGCCTAGAGACCCAGTACTTC. Translated, it gives CASSPDYGSLETQYF.